These 2 T cell receptor beta chains originate from one sample sequenced in a study of T cells in pancreatic ductal adenocarcinoma. Sequencing was performed with immunoSEQ multiplex PCR; in TCRdb, only in-frame clones are kept and a portion is missing. The top ten clones hold more than 2% of a sample with tens of thousands of clones, roughly 92% of them seen once. Surgery without prior neoadjuvant therapy was the treatment of the selected pancreatic ductal adenocarcinoma patients. What was sequenced was PBMCs. The receptor set was obtained from a human donor with pancreatic ductal adenocarcinoma.

The chain links TRBV5-1 to TRBJ2-7; TRBD2 matches 9 bases. Germline-derived CDR1 and CDR2 are SGHRS and YFSETQ. V shed 0 bases, J shed 3 bases, and the junction held 4 bases outside the gene matches. There are 15 residues in the CDR3. CDR3 in amino acids: CASSLDTSGFYEQYF. The CDR3 bases are TGCGCCAGCAGCTTGGACACTAGCGGGTTCTACGAGCAGTACTTC.

V is TRBV7-2 and J is TRBJ2-1; TRBD2 matches at 7 bases. From germline, CDR1 is SGHTA and CDR2 FQGNSA. The CDR3 has 13 amino acids. Trimming at V came to 2 bases and at J to 7 bases, leaving 2 bases not matched to a gene. The CDR3 loop reads CASSLWGGNEQFF. CDR3 DNA: TGTGCCAGCAGCTTATGGGGAGGGAATGAGCAGTTCTTC.